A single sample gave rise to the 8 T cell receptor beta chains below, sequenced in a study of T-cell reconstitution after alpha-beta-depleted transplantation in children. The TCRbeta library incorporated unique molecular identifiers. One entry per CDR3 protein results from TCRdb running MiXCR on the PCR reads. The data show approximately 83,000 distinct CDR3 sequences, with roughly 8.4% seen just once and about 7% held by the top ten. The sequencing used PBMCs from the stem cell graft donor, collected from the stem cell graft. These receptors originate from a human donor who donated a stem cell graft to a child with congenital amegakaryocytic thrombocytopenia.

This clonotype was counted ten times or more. The CDR3 DNA reads as TGTGCCAGCAGCTTAGATATCGGGACTAGCAATGAGCAGTTCTTC. It yields the protein CASSLDIGTSNEQFF. The genes are TRBV11-2 and TRBJ2-1; 8 bases match TRBD2. V trimming: 0 bases; J trimming: 6 bases; junction bases outside the gene matches: 4. The CDR3 sequence is 15 residues long. Germline V gene data show CDR1 as SGHAT and CDR2 as FQNNGV.

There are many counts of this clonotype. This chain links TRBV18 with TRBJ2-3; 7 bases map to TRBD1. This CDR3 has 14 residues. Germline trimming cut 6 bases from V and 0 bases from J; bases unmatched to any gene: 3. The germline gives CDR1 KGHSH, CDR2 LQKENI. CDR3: CASSDRASTDTQYF. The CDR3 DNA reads TGTGCCAGCTCCGACAGGGCCAGCACAGATACGCAGTATTTT.

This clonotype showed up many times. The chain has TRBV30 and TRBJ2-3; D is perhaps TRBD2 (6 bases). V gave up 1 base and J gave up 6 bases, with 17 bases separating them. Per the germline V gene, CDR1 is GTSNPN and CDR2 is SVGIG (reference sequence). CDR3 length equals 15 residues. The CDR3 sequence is CAWSGQGGLTDTQYF. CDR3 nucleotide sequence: TGTGCCTGGAGTGGGCAGGGAGGCCTAACGGATACGCAGTATTTT.

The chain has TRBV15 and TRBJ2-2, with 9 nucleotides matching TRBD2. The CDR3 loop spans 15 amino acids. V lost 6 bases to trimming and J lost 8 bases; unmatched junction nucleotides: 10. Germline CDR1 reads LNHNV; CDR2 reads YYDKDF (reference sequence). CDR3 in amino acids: CATSTISGGKGELFF. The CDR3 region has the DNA TGTGCCACCAGTACCATAAGCGGGGGGAAGGGGGAGCTGTTTTTT.

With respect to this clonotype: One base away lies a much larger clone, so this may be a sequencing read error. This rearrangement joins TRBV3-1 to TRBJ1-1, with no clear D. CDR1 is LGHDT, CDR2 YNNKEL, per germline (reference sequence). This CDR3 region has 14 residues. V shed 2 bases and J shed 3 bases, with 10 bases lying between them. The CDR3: CASSQLVRHTEAFF. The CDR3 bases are TGTGCCAGCAGCCAATTAGTCAGGCACACTGAAGCTTTCTTT. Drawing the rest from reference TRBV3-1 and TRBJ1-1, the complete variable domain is DTAVSQTPKYLVTQMGNDKSIKCEQNLGHDTMYWYKQDSKKFLKIMFSYNNKELIINETVPNRFSPKSPDKAHLNLHINSLELGDSAVYFCASSQLVRHTEAFFGQGTRLTVV.

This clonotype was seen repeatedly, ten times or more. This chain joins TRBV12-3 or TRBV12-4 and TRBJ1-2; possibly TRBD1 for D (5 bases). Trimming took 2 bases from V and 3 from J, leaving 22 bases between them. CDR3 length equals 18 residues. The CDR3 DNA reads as TGTGCCAGCAGTTTATCGTCAGGGTACACCACTCAGGACTATGGCTACACCTTC. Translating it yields CASSLSSGYTTQDYGYTF.

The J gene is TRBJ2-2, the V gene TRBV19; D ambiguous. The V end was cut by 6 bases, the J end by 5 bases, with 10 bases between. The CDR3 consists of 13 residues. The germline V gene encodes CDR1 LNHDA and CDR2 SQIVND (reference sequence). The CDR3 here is CASSEGRTGELFF. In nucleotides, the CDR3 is TGTGCCAGTAGCGAAGGGCGTACCGGGGAGCTGTTTTTT.

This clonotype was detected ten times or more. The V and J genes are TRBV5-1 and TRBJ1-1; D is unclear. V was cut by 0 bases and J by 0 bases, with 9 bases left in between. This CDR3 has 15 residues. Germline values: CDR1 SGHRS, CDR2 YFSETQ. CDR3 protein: CASSLDGTMNTEAFF. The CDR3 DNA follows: TGCGCCAGCAGCTTGGATGGAACAATGAACACTGAAGCTTTCTTT.